A single sample is the source of the 3 T cell receptor beta chains below, sequenced in a study of CD8+ T cells in alopecia areata. RNA was extracted and reverse transcribed into cDNA as the sequencing template. Some clones are missing from TCRdb's copy, which holds only in-frame ones; the method was immunoSEQ multiplex PCR. The repertoire holds 120,000 or so clones, with around 58% as singletons. The treatment is: oral pan-JAK inhibitor, 5-10 mg twice daily. This sample comprised CD8+ T cells sorted from blood, obtained at week 4, from a patient treated with tofacitinib. The receptor source for this set is a human donor with alopecia areata.

The rearrangement uses TRBV7-8 and TRBJ2-1; TRBD2 agrees at 13 bases. CDR3 length: 20 residues. CDR1 is SGHVS and CDR2 is FQNEAQ in the germline V gene. V lost 1 base, J lost 3 bases, and 12 bases stayed unmatched. The CDR3 loop is CASSLVETSGGRSIYNEQFF. The CDR3 region has the DNA TGTGCCAGCAGCTTAGTAGAGACTAGCGGGGGGCGATCTATCTACAATGAGCAGTTCTTC.

The V gene is TRBV25-1, the J gene TRBJ2-2; D is unclear. The CDR3 length is 11 residues. Deletions cut 6 bases from V and 6 bases from J, with 5 bases between. CDR1 is MGHDK, CDR2 SYGVNS, per germline. This CDR3 reads CASRVSGELFF. In DNA, the CDR3 is TGTGCCAGCAGGGTTTCCGGGGAGCTGTTTTTT.

The count of this clone is one. The chain links TRBV29-1 to TRBJ2-7, with unresolved D. The CDR3 totals 14 residues. Trimming stripped 0 bases from V and 4 bases from J, with 13 bases between. The germline gives CDR1 SQVTM, CDR2 ANQGSEA. The CDR3 DNA is TGCAGCGTTGAAGATATGGCCGAAGGATACGAGCAGTACTTC. Protein sequence: CSVEDMAEGYEQYF.